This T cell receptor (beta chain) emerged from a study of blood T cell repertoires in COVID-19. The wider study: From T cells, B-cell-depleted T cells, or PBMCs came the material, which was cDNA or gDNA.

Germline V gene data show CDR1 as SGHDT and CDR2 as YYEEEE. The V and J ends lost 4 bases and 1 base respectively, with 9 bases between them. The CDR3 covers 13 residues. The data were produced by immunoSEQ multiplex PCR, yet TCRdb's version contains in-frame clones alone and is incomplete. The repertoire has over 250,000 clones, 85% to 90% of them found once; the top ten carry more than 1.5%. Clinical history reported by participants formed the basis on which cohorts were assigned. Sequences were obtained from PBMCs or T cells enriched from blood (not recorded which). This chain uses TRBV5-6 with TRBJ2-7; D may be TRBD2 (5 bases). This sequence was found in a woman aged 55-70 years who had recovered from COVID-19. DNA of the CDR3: TGTGCCAGCAGCCTCGGGATTTCCTACGAGCAGTACTTC. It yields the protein CASSLGISYEQYF.